The 6 T cell receptor beta chains in this list originate from one sample, sequenced in a study of blood T cell repertoires in COVID-19. Profiling relied on immunoSEQ multiplex PCR, and the TCRdb table lists in-frame clones only, not all of them. The data contain 150,000 or so clones, approximately 92% of them singletons. The sample consisted of peripheral blood. These receptor sequences come from a woman in her forties or fifties with acute or convalescent COVID-19.

The chain couples TRBV7-2 to TRBJ1-1; 10 positions match TRBD1. Germline CDR1 SGHTA, CDR2 FQGNSA. The J segment lost 4 bases and the V segment lost 0 bases, leaving 2 bases of the junction unmatched. CDR3 length equals 15 residues. The CDR3 bases are TGTGCCAGCAGCTTAGCGTGGACAGGGGGCACTGAAGCTTTCTTT. This translates into CASSLAWTGGTEAFF.

As to this clone: One junction end does not reproduce the germline sequence, and a read error may be involved. The gene calls are TRBV6-6 and TRBJ2-7, with a weak D call TRBD1 (7 bases). The CDR3 has 11 residues. The V gene's germline CDR1 is MNHNY and CDR2 SVGAGI (reference sequence). The CDR3 coding sequence is TGTGCCGCGAGAACAGGGGTCCGGAGGGACTTC. It translates to CAARTGVRRDF.

This chain uses TRBV7-9 with TRBJ1-3; 7 bases are shared with TRBD1. Germline loops: CDR1 SEHNR, CDR2 FQNEAQ (reference sequence). The trim removed 1 base at V and 0 bases at J, leaving 6 bases unmatched. CDR3 length equals 17 residues. The CDR3 sequence is CASSLGDRHYSGNTIYF. CDR3 coding DNA: TGTGCCAGCAGCTTAGGGGACAGACACTACTCTGGAAACACCATATATTTT.

This sequence joins TRBV27 and TRBJ1-5; weak D call: TRBD1 (5 bases). This CDR3 has 13 residues. Trimming stripped 2 bases from V and 6 bases from J, with 8 bases between. Germline V lookup: CDR1 MNHEY, CDR2 SMNVEV (reference sequence). The CDR3 is CASSLRGGQPQHF. The DNA for the CDR3 is TGTGCCAGCAGTTTAAGGGGAGGTCAGCCCCAGCATTTT.

The chain combines TRBV11-2 with TRBJ2-1, with 8 bases fitting TRBD2. Germline V gene data show CDR1 as SGHAT and CDR2 as FQNNGV. The CDR3 contains 14 residues. V shed 7 bases and J 7 bases; nucleotides not matched to a gene: 9. DNA for the CDR3: TGTGCCAGCAACCCGTGGAAGCGGGAGAATGAGCAGTTCTTC. It is translated as CASNPWKRENEQFF.

This chain uses TRBV11-2 with TRBJ2-5; 8 positions match TRBD1. Germline-derived CDR1 and CDR2 are SGHAT and FQNNGV. Trimming cost V 5 bases and J 5 bases; bases outside gene matches: 16. This CDR3 region has 17 residues. For the CDR3, the DNA is TGTGCCAGCAGCCGGGGACAGGTGGCTTCGGCTAGCGAGACCCAGTACTTC. It yields the protein CASSRGQVASASETQYF. Full variable domain (rest looked up from reference TRBV11-2 and TRBJ2-5): EAGVAQSPRYKIIEKRQSVAFWCNPISGHATLYWYQQILGQGPKLLIQFQNNGVVDDSQLPKDRFSAERLKGVDSTLKIQPAKLEDSAVYLCASSRGQVASASETQYFGPGTRLLVL.